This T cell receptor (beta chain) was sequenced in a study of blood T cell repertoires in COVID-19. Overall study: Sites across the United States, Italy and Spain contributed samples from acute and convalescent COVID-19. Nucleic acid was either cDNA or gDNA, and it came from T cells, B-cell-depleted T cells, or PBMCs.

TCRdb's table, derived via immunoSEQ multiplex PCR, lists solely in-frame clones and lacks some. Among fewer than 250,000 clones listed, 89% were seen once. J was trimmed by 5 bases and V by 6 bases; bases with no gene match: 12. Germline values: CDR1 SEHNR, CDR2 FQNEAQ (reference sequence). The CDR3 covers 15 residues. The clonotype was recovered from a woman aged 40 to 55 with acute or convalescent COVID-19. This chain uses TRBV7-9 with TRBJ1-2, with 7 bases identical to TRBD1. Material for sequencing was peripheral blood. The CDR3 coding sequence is TGTGCCAGCAGTCGGGGCCGGGACAGAGAATATGGCTACACCTTC. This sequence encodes CASSRGRDREYGYTF.